This is a list of T cell receptor beta chains from one sample in a study of shared clonotypes between healthy human individuals. Generated by immunoSEQ multiplex PCR, the TCRdb table keeps only in-frame clones and is missing some. The table records about 99,000 clones, more than 45% of them present only once. The sequencing sample was made of PBMCs. The source of these receptors is a woman aged 40 to 55 in good health. Some clones in this sample may be carry-over from other donors' samples. CDR3s include the opening cysteine and the closing phenylalanine or tryptophan. The D gene is left open where the match is weak. Clone size is shown for a subset of rows, as once, few, many or a class of expanded clone.

NA TRBJ2-1 TRBD2 TRBV30 TGTGCCTGGAGTCCTGGACTAGCGGGAGGGCCGGATGAGCAGTTCTTC CAWSPGLAGGPDEQFF
NA TRBJ2-7 NA TRBV30 TGTGCCTGGAGTGCCAGCAGGGGCTCGGACGAGCAGTACTTC CAWSASRGSDEQYF
NA TRBJ2-2 NA TRBV4-3 TGCGCCAGCAGCCAAGATCTGGAGGGCCCCGGGGAGCTGTTTTTT CASSQDLEGPGELFF
NA TRBJ2-7 NA TRBV6-6 TGTGCCAGCAGTTACTCGACAGGGGAGGGATCCTACGAGCAGTACTTC CASSYSTGEGSYEQYF
NA TRBJ2-1 TRBD2 TRBV5-4 TGTGCCAGCAGCTTGGACCTAGCGGGAGGAAATAATGAGCAGTTCTTC CASSLDLAGGNNEQFF
once TRBJ1-4 NA TRBV7-2 TGTGCCAGCAGCTCCCAGCCTTCTGGGGAACTGTTTTTT CASSSQPSGELFF
few TRBJ2-3 TRBD2 TRBV4-2 TGTGCCAGCAGCCAAGCGCTAGCGGGTGGAGCAGATACGCAGTATTTT CASSQALAGGADTQYF
NA TRBJ2-2 TRBD1 TRBV7-6 TGTGCCAGCAGCACCCCGGGACAGGGTCGTACCGGGGAGCTGTTTTTT CASSTPGQGRTGELFF
NA TRBJ2-1 TRBD2 TRBV7-8 TGTGCCAGCAGCTACCTAACTCTAGCGGGATATGAGCAGTTCTTC CASSYLTLAGYEQFF
once TRBJ1-2 TRBD1 TRBV7-9 TGTGCCAGCAGCTTATCAGGGGACAGTAGCTACACCTTC CASSLSGDSSYTF
medium-sized TRBJ2-1 NA TRBV30 TGTGCCTGGAGTCAGGGGCCCAATGAGCAGTTCTTC CAWSQGPNEQFF
NA TRBJ2-7 NA TRBV2 TGTGCCAGCAAGGCGACGGAAACAAACTACGAGCAGTACTTC CASKATETNYEQYF
NA TRBJ2-1 NA TRBV11-2 TGTGCCAGCAGCATAGCTTATGGGGCCTACAATGAGCAGTTCTTC CASSIAYGAYNEQFF
many TRBJ2-6 NA TRBV28 TGTGCCAGCAGTAACCAGGGGTCTGGGGCCAACGTCCTGACTTTC CASSNQGSGANVLTF
NA TRBJ2-7 NA TRBV5-6 TGTGCCAGCAGCGTGATTAGCGTCTACGAGCAGTACTTC CASSVISVYEQYF
NA TRBJ2-7 NA TRBV28 TGTGCCAGCAGTTTACAGCTGGGTTACGAGCAGTACTTC CASSLQLGYEQYF
NA TRBJ2-1 TRBD2 TRBV29-1 TGCAGCGTTGAAGATCTGGCTAGCGGATCCTACAATGGGCAGTTCTTC CSVEDLASGSYNGQFF
NA TRBJ2-3 TRBD2 TRBV7-2 TGTGCCAGCAGACGTAGCGGGAATACAGATACGCAGTATTTT CASRRSGNTDTQYF
NA TRBJ2-1 NA TRBV7-2 TGTGCCAGCAGCTTAGTTCCGAGTTACAATGAGCAGTTCTTC CASSLVPSYNEQFF